The T cell receptor (beta chain) under discussion was sequenced for a study of OX40 agonist ivuxolimab in advanced cancers. About the study: Dose-escalation patients suffered from hepatocellular carcinoma, melanoma, renal cell or head and neck cancer.

Remarks on this clone: Antigen: not known.

Some clones are missing from TCRdb's copy, which holds only in-frame ones; the method was immunoSEQ multiplex PCR. The profile shows more than 70,000 clones, 80% to 90% of them singletons. The CDR3 is made up of 15 amino acids. Germline lookup yields CDR1 SGHTA and CDR2 FQGNSA. V was trimmed by 6 bases and J by 0 bases, leaving 12 bases between them. Overall study findings and caveats: Partial responders dosed at 0.1-3.0 mg/kg displayed clonal expansion ranking among the lowest.

This receptor was identified in an adult with an advanced solid tumor such as melanoma, head and neck, liver or kidney cancer. This chain links TRBV7-2 with TRBJ1-3; D is undetermined. The input for sequencing was CD4+ or CD8+ T cells sorted from blood, taken in a trial of the OX40 agonist ivuxolimab. The CDR3 nucleotides read TGTGCCAGCAGTGCTACTGCCGTCTCTGGAAACACCATATATTTT. Protein: CASSATAVSGNTIYF.